This TCR beta chain was captured by sequencing in a study of radiotherapy plus CTLA-4 blockade in lung cancer. Turning to the study itself: Among enrolled patients, approximately 18% responded and around 30% achieved disease control.

Libraries were prepared by immunoSEQ multiplex PCR; TCRdb keeps only in-frame clonotypes and omits some of them. This table holds some 45,000 clones, around 76% found once. Trimming shortened V by 2 bases and J by 0 bases, and 11 bases separated the two germline ends. CDR1 MNHNS and CDR2 SASEGT come from the germline V gene. The CDR3 consists of 16 residues. This clone has only a few counts. CTLA-4 blockade with ipilimumab, together with focal radiation, was given to patients with chemo-refractory metastatic non-small-cell lung cancer. The TCR originated in a human donor with non-small cell lung cancer who had stable disease on radiotherapy plus ipilimumab. V and J are TRBV6-1 and TRBJ1-3; D possibly corresponds to TRBD1 (5 bases). This specimen consisted of peripheral blood, obtained from a patient treated with radiotherapy plus ipilimumab. This CDR3 is CASSELRGLSGNTIYF. CDR3 nucleotides: TGTGCCAGCAGTGAACTTCGGGGCCTCTCTGGAAACACCATATATTTT.